This T cell receptor (beta chain) was sequenced for a study of cytomegalovirus exposure and HLA in healthy donors. Whole-study findings and limits: Highest at DRB1 and lowest at HLA-C, TCR association rates differed among HLA loci in a later analysis. CMV serostatus was the only recorded immune exposure for donors. About 87% or about 30% of the time was how often most TCR beta V segments were productive, according to an earlier analysis. Presence/absence analysis assumed near-uniform sequencing depth across donors.

As to this clone: As yet, its antigen is unknown.

PCR employed 60 Vbeta and 13 Jbeta primers. TCRdb's table, derived via immunoSEQ multiplex PCR, lists solely in-frame clones and lacks some. The sample carries 150,000 to 200,000 clones, roughly four fifths recorded once. The CDR3 spans 16 residues. V shed 3 bases and J shed 3 bases, with 17 bases lying between them. The V gene's germline CDR1 is MDHEN and CDR2 SYDVKM. The chain recombines TRBV28 with TRBJ1-2; D remains unclear. The sequencing input was PBMCs. The clonotype originates from a male donor in good health and CMV-seropositive. The CDR3 nucleotides are TGTGCCAGCAGTTTGGGCCCAGCCGGGAATGACTATGGCTACACCTTC. It specifies CASSLGPAGNDYGYTF.